The 12 T cell receptor beta chains presented below share a single source sample, sequenced in a study of blood T cell repertoires in COVID-19. Sequencing was performed with immunoSEQ multiplex PCR; in TCRdb, only in-frame clones are kept and a portion is missing. The top ten hold less than 9% of the sample, which has about 360,000 clones, 75% to 90% seen once. The sequenced sample consisted of peripheral blood. The receptors derive from a woman between 55 and 75 years old with COVID-19, enrolled during active disease.

The chain has TRBV11-2 and TRBJ2-3; 11 bases fit TRBD2. Trimming at V came to 4 bases and at J to 3 bases, leaving 6 bases not matched to a gene. The CDR3 is 16 amino acids. In germline, CDR1 is SGHAT, CDR2 FQNNGV. CDR3 in amino acids: CASSYSGGAVTDTQYF. The CDR3 nucleotides are TGTGCCAGCAGCTATAGCGGGGGGGCCGTGACAGATACGCAGTATTTT.

The V and J genes are TRBV27 and TRBJ2-3, with 11 bases fitting TRBD2. Per the germline V gene, CDR1 is MNHEY and CDR2 is SMNVEV (reference sequence). The ends lost 3 bases at V and 4 bases at J; junction bases unmatched: 3. This CDR3 region has 15 residues. CDR3 loop: CASSFLAGGPDTQYF. In DNA, the CDR3 is TGTGCCAGCAGTTTCTTAGCGGGGGGGCCAGATACGCAGTATTTT.

This chain's CDR3 is CASSRRRDGTEAFF. The CDR3 region has the DNA TGTGCCAGCAGTCGTCGGAGAGACGGCACTGAAGCTTTCTTT. This sequence joins TRBV9 and TRBJ1-1; D is uncertain. The germline V and J ends were trimmed by 5 bases and 4 bases, with 15 bases remaining between them. Germline lookup yields CDR1 SGDLS and CDR2 YYNGEE. This CDR3 spans 14 amino acids. The full variable domain, completed using reference TRBV9 and TRBJ1-1, is DSGVTQTPKHLITATGQRVTLRCSPRSGDLSVYWYQQSLDQGLQFLIQYYNGEERAKGNILERFSAQQFPDLHSELNLSSLELGDSALYFCASSRRRDGTEAFFGQGTRLTVV.

This chain joins TRBV19 and TRBJ1-5; unclear D gene. V was clipped by 5 bases and J by 3 bases, with 8 bases between them. The CDR3 runs 13 residues. Germline V CDR1 and CDR2: LNHDA, SQIVND (reference sequence). The CDR3 DNA is TGTGCCAGTAGTGCAGGACTCAATCAGCCCCAGCATTTT. The encoded protein is CASSAGLNQPQHF.

The CDR3 spells CAISVTQQETQYF. Written as DNA, the CDR3 is TGTGCCATCAGTGTTACGCAGCAAGAGACCCAGTACTTC. The chain uses TRBV10-3 and TRBJ2-5; D is undetermined. V lost 4 bases and J 2 bases, leaving 8 bases between the germline ends. The CDR3 consists of 13 residues. The germline V gene encodes CDR1 ENHRY and CDR2 SYGVKD.

The genes are TRBV2 and TRBJ2-5; 7 bases match TRBD1. This CDR3 has 13 amino acids. The ends lost 5 bases at V and 2 bases at J; junction bases unmatched: 2. Per the germline V gene, CDR1 is SNHLY and CDR2 is FYNNEI. The chain's CDR3 is CASSTGEQETQYF. The CDR3 bases are TGTGCCAGCAGTACAGGGGAACAAGAGACCCAGTACTTC.

The CDR3 protein is CASSLLGGDTEAFF. Here the CDR3 DNA reads TGCGCCAGCAGCTTACTAGGGGGGGACACTGAAGCTTTCTTT. V and J are TRBV5-1 and TRBJ1-1; D is possibly TRBD1 (6 bases). Germline-derived CDR1 and CDR2 are SGHRS and YFSETQ. The CDR3 has 14 residues. The V gene lost 2 bases and the J gene lost 3 bases, with 11 bases spanning the gap. Combining the CDR3 with reference TRBV5-1 and TRBJ1-1 gives the whole variable domain KAGVTQTPRYLIKTRGQQVTLSCSPISGHRSVSWYQQTPGQGLQFLFEYFSETQRNKGNFPGRFSGRQFSNSRSEMNVSTLELGDSALYLCASSLLGGDTEAFFGQGTRLTVV.

The V gene is TRBV27, the J gene TRBJ1-5; weak D call: TRBD1 (6 bases). This CDR3 is 13 amino acids long. V was clipped by 6 bases and J by 7 bases, with 13 bases between them. The V gene's germline CDR1 is MNHEY and CDR2 SMNVEV (reference sequence). The CDR3 protein is CASSFTGSQPQHF. The CDR3 nucleotides read TGTGCCAGCAGCTTCACAGGGTCCCAGCCCCAGCATTTT.

The V call is TRBV24-1, the J call TRBJ2-2, with 9 bases identical to TRBD1. This CDR3 is built from 16 residues. CDR1 and CDR2 from the germline V gene are KGHDR and SFDVKD. J lost 4 bases, V lost 3 bases, and 5 bases had no gene match. In DNA, the CDR3 is TGTGCCACCAGTGATCGGGGACAGGGTCCCACCGGGGAGCTGTTTTTT. Its protein is CATSDRGQGPTGELFF.

The genes are TRBV18 and TRBJ2-3; D is possibly TRBD2 (6 bases). The CDR3 length is 15 residues. V was cut by 4 bases and J by 3 bases, with 14 bases left in between. Germline V lookup: CDR1 KGHSH, CDR2 LQKENI. The CDR3 here is CASSQTGLLTDTQYF. The CDR3 DNA follows: TGTGCCAGCTCACAGACGGGACTCCTAACAGATACGCAGTATTTT.

The CDR3 DNA reads as TGTGCCAGCAGCTTGGTTCTGGGGCGCTGGACTGAAGCTTTCTTT. Protein sequence: CASSLVLGRWTEAFF. The chain combines TRBV5-5 with TRBJ1-1; tentatively, D is TRBD1 (5 bases). The V end was cut by 0 bases, the J end by 5 bases, with 14 bases between. The germline CDR1 and CDR2 sequences are SGHKS and YYEKEE (reference sequence). The CDR3 has 15 amino acids.

This chain uses TRBV7-8 with TRBJ2-2; D may be TRBD1 (5 bases). Germline V gives CDR1 SGHVS, CDR2 FQNEAQ. V was trimmed by 3 bases and J by 2 bases, leaving 7 bases between them. CDR3 length: 14 amino acids. CDR3 in DNA: TGTGCCAGCAGCTTGACAGCAAACACCGGGGAGCTGTTTTTT. This encodes CASSLTANTGELFF.